The 4 T cell receptor beta chains presented below share a single source sample, sequenced in a study of cytomegalovirus exposure and HLA in healthy donors. The repertoire was sequenced with immunoSEQ multiplex PCR; TCRdb's copy has only in-frame clones and lacks some. Of 70,000 or so clones listed, around 94% are singletons. Specimen: PBMCs. The receptors were gathered from a man between 18 and 29 years old in good health and CMV-seropositive.

The chain couples TRBV9 to TRBJ2-1, with TRBD2 as a possible D gene (6 bases). V was clipped by 0 bases and J by 7 bases, with 11 bases between them. The CDR3 runs 14 residues. In germline, CDR1 is SGDLS, CDR2 YYNGEE. The CDR3 DNA reads TGTGCCAGCAGCGTAGGGGCTGCGGGGAATGAGCAGTTCTTC. This gives the protein CASSVGAAGNEQFF.

The V call is TRBV27, the J call TRBJ2-1; 10 nucleotides line up with TRBD1. This CDR3 has 16 amino acids. Germline V gives CDR1 MNHEY, CDR2 SMNVEV (reference sequence). The junction had 12 bases not matched to a gene; V was cut back by 7 bases and J by 6 bases. The CDR3 reads CASNAKTGGAVNEQFF. CDR3 DNA: TGTGCCAGCAACGCGAAGACAGGGGGCGCCGTCAATGAGCAGTTCTTC.

This chain joins TRBV5-1 and TRBJ2-2; D might be TRBD2 (5 bases). V lost 3 bases, J lost 3 bases, and 6 bases lay in between. The CDR3 consists of 13 residues. Germline values: CDR1 SGHRS, CDR2 YFSETQ. CDR3 protein: CASSWTYTGELFF. The CDR3 DNA reads TGCGCCAGCAGCTGGACTTACACCGGGGAGCTGTTTTTT.

This sequence joins TRBV5-1 and TRBJ2-3; weak D call: TRBD2 (6 bases). The CDR3 has 14 amino acids. Germline CDR1 SGHRS, CDR2 YFSETQ. V was pared by 2 bases and J by 4 bases, with 11 bases between. DNA of the CDR3: TGCGCCAGCAGCTTTGCGGGATCGGCAGATACGCAGTATTTT. Its protein product is CASSFAGSADTQYF.